The T cell receptor (beta chain) under discussion was sequenced for a study of beta chain features in type 1 diabetes. The study, taken as a whole, reports: Moderately but significantly shorter TCRB CDR3s were found in Type 1 diabetes patients in all four CD4+ subsets.

Concerning this clone itself: Its antigen is unidentified.

Expressed TCRB transcripts were sequenced after all isolated RNA was converted to cDNA. Libraries were prepared by immunoSEQ multiplex PCR; TCRdb keeps only in-frame clonotypes and omits some of them. The repertoire consists of roughly 100,000 clones, with under 30% occurring once and the leading ten covering 0.5% to 0.55%. Germline CDR1 and CDR2: LNHDA and SQIVND (reference sequence). V was trimmed by 6 bases and J by 6 bases, leaving 15 bases between them. This CDR3 contains 13 residues. Sequencing was performed on central memory CD4+ T cells from blood. The receptor was isolated from a woman aged 18 to 35 with type 1 diabetes. V gene TRBV19 combines with J gene TRBJ2-7, with a weak D call TRBD2 (6 bases). The CDR3: CASSRYQEGEQYF. The DNA for the CDR3 is TGTGCCAGTAGCCGCTATCAGGAGGGCGAGCAGTACTTC.